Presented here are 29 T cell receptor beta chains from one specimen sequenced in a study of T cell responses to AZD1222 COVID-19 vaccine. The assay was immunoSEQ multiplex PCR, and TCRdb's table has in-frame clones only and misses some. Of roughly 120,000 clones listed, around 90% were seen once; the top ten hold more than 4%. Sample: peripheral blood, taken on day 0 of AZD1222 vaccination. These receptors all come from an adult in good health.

This chain's CDR3 is CASSQDTNYGYTF. The DNA of the CDR3 is TGTGCCAGCAGCCAGGACACGAACTATGGCTACACCTTC. The genes are TRBV5-4 and TRBJ1-2; TRBD1 is a possible D gene (5 bases). Trimming removed 4 bases from V and 2 bases from J, with 9 bases in between. Per the germline V gene, CDR1 is SGHNT and CDR2 is YYREEE (reference sequence). This CDR3 region has 13 residues.

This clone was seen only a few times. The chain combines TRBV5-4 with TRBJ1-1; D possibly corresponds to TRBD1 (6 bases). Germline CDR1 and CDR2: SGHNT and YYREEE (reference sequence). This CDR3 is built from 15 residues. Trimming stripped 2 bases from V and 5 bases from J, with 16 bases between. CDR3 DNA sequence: TGTGCCAGCAGCTTTTTCGGCAGTAGGGGGACTGAAGCTTTCTTT. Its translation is CASSFFGSRGTEAFF.

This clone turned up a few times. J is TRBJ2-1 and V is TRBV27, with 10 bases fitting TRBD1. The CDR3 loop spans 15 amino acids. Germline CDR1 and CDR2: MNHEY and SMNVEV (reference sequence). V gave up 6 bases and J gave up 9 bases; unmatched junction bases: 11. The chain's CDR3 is CASRSPGQGSGEQFF. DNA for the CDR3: TGTGCCAGCAGATCACCGGGACAGGGGTCTGGTGAGCAGTTCTTC.

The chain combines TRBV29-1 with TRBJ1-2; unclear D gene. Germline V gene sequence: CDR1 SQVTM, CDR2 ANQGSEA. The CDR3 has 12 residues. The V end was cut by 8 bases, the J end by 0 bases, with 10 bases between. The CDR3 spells CSTILANYGYTF. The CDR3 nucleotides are TGCAGCACTATACTCGCTAACTATGGCTACACCTTC. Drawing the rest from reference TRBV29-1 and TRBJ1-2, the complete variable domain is SAVISQKPSRDICQRGTSLTIQCQVDSQVTMMFWYRQQPGQSLTLIATANQGSEATYESGFVIDKFPISRPNLTFSTLTVSNMSPEDSSIYLCSTILANYGYTFGSGTRLTVV.

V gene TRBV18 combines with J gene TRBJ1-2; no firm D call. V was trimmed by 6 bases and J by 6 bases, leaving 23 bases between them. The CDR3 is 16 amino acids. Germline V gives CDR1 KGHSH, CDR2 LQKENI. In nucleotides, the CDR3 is TGTGCCAGCTCTCCGGGCTTCTCCCATCTGACCGATGGCTACACCTTC. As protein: CASSPGFSHLTDGYTF.

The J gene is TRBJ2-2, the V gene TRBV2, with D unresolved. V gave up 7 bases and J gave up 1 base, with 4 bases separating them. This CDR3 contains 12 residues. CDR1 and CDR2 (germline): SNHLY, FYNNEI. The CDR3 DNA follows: TGTGCCAGCAAAGTGAACACCGGGGAGCTGTTTTTT. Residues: CASKVNTGELFF.

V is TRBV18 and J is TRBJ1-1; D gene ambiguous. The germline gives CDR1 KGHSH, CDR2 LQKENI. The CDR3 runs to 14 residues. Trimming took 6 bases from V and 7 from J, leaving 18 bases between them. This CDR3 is CASSQNPGLIEAFF. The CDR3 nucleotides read TGTGCCAGCTCCCAGAATCCAGGACTGATTGAAGCTTTCTTT.

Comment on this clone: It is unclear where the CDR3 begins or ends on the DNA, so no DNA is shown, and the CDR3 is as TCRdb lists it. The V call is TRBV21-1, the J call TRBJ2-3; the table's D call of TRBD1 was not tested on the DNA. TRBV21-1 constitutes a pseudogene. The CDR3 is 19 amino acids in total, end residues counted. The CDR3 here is CASKGWGLGAVASTDTQYF.

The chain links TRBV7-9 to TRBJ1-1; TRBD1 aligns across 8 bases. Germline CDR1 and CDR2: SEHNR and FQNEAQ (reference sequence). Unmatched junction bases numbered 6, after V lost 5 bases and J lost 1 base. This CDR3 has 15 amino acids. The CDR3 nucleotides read TGTGCCAGCAGCCCCCGACAGGGGAGGAACACTGAAGCTTTCTTT. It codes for CASSPRQGRNTEAFF.

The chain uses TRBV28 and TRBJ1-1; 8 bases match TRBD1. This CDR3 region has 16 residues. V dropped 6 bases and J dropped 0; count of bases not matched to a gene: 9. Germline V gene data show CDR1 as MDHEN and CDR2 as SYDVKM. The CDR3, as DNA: TGTGCCAGCAGCCTACAGGGGGTGGGAGTGAACACTGAAGCTTTCTTT. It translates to CASSLQGVGVNTEAFF.

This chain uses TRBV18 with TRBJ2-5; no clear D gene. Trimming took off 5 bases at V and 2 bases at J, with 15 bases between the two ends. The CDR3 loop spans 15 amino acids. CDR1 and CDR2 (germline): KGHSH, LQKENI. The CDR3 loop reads CASSYDSPLQETQYF. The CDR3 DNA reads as TGTGCCAGCTCATACGATTCTCCCTTACAAGAGACCCAGTACTTC.

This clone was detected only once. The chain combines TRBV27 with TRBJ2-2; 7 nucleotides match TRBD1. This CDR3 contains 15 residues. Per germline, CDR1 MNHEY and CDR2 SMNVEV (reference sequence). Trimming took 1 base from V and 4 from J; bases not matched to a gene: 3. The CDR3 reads CASSLYGTATGELFF. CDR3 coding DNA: TGTGCCAGCAGTTTATACGGGACAGCCACCGGGGAGCTGTTTTTT.

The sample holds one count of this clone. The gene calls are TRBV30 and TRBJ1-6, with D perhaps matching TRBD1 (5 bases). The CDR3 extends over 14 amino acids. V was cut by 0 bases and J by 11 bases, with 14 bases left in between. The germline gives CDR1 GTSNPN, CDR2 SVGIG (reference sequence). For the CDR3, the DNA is TGTGCCTGGAGTGTTGAAACAGGTTCTGCACCCCTCCACTTT. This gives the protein CAWSVETGSAPLHF.

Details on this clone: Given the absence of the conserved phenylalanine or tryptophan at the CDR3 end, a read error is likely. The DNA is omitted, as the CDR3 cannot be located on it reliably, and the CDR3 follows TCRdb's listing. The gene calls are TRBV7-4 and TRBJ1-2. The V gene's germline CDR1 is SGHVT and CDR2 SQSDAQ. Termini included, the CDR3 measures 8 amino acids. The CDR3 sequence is CASSPRGG.

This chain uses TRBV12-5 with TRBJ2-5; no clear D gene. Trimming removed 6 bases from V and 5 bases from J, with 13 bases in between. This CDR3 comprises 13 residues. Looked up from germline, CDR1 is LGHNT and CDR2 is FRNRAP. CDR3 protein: CASGNHLTETQYF. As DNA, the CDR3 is TGTGCTAGTGGCAACCACCTCACGGAGACCCAGTACTTC. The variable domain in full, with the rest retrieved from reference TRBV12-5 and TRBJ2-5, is DARVTQTPRHKVTEMGQEVTMRCQPILGHNTVFWYRQTMMQGLELLAYFRNRAPLDDSGMPKDRFSAEMPDATLATLKIQPSEPRDSAVYFCASGNHLTETQYFGPGTRLLVL.

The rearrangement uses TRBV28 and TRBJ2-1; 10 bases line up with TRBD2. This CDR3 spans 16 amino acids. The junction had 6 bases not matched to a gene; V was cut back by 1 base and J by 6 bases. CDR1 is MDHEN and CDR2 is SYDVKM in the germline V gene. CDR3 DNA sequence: TGTGCCAGCAGTTTATCAGGACTAGCGGACCGCAATGAGCAGTTCTTC. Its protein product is CASSLSGLADRNEQFF.

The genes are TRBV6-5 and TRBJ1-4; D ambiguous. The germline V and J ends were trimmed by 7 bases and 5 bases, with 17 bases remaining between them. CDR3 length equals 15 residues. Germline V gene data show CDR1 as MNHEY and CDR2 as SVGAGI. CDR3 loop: CASMRVPWVNEKLFF. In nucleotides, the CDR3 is TGTGCCAGCATGCGCGTACCGTGGGTCAATGAAAAACTGTTTTTT.

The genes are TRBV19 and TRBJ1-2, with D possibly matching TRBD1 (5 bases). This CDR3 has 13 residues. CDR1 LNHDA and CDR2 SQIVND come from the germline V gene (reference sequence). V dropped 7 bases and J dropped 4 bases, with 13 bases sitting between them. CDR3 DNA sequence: TGTGCCAGTACCCCCACGGGGCCCTATGGCTACACCTTC. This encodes CASTPTGPYGYTF.

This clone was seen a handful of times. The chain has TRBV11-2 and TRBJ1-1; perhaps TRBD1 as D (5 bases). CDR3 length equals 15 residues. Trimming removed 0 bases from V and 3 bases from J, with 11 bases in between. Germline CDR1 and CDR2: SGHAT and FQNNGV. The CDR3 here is CASSLEWGGDTEAFF. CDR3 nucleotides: TGTGCCAGCAGCTTAGAGTGGGGGGGGGACACTGAAGCTTTCTTT.

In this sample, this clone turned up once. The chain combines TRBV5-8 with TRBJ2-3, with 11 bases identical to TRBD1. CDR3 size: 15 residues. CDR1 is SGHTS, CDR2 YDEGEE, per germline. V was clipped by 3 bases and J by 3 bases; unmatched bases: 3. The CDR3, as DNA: TGTGCCAGCAGCTCTGGACAGGGGGCAACAGATACGCAGTATTTT. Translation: CASSSGQGATDTQYF.

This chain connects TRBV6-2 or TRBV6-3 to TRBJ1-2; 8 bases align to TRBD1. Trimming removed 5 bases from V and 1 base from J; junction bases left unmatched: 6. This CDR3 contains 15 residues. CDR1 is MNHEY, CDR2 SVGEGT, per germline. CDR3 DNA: TGTGCCAGCAGTACCCCGGACAGGGTTAACTATGGCTACACCTTC. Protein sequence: CASSTPDRVNYGYTF.

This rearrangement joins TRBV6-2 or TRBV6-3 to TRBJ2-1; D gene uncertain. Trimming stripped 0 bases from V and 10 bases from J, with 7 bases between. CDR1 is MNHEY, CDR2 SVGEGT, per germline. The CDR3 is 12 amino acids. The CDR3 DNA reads TGTGCCAGCAGTTACTCGAGTCGGGAGCAGTTCTTC. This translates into CASSYSSREQFF.

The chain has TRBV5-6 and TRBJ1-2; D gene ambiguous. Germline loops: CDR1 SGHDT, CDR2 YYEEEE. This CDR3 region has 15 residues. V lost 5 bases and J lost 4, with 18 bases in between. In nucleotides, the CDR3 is TGTGCCAGCAGTTACGGTCCTAACAATATCTATGGCTACACCTTC. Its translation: CASSYGPNNIYGYTF.

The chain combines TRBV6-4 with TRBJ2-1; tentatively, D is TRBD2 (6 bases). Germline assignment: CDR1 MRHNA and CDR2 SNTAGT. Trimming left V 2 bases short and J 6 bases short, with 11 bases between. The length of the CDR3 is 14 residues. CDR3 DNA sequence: TGTGCCAGCAGTGACCGGGGACTCCTCAATGAGCAGTTCTTC. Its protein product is CASSDRGLLNEQFF.

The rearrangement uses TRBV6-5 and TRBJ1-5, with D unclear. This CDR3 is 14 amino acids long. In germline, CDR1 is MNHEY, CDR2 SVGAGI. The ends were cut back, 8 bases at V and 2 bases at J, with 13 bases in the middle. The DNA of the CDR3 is TGTGCCAGCCGTCAATTAAAAGGCAATCAGCCCCAGCATTTT. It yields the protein CASRQLKGNQPQHF.

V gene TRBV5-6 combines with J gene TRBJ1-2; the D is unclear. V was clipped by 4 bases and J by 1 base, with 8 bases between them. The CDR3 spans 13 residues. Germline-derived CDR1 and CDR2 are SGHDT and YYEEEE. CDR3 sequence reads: CASSPRINYGYTF. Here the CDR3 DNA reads TGTGCCAGCAGCCCCAGGATTAACTATGGCTACACCTTC.

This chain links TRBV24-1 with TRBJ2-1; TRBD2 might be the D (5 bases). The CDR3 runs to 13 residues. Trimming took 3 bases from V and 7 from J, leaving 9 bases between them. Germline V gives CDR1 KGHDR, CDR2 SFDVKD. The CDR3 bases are TGTGCCACCAGTGATCTCGGGGAGAATGAGCAGTTCTTC. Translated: CATSDLGENEQFF.

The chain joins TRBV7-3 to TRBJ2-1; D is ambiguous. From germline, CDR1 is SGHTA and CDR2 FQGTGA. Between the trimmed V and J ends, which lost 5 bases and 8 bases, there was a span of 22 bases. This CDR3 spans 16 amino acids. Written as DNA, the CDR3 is TGTGCCAGCAGCCCCGCCCGCGCCGCTTGGTCTGATGAGCAGTTCTTC. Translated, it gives CASSPARAAWSDEQFF.

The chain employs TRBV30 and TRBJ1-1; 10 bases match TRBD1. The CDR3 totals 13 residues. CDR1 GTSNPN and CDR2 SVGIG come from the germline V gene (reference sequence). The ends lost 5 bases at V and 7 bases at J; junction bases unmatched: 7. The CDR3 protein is CAWVRQGALEAFF. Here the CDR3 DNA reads TGTGCCTGGGTCCGACAGGGGGCCCTTGAAGCTTTCTTT.